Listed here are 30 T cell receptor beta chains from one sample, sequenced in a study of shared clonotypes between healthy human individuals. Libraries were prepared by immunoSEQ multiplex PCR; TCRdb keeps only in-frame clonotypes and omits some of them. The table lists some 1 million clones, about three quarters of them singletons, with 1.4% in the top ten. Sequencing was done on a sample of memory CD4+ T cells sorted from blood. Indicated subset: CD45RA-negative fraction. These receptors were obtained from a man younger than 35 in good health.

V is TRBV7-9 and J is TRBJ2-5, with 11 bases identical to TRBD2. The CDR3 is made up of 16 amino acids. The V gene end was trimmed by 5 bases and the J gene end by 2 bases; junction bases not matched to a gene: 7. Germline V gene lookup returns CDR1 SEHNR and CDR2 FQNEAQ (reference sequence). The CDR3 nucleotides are TGTGCCAGCAGCGAGCGGCTAGCGGGGGGACAAGAGACCCAGTACTTC. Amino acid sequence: CASSERLAGGQETQYF.

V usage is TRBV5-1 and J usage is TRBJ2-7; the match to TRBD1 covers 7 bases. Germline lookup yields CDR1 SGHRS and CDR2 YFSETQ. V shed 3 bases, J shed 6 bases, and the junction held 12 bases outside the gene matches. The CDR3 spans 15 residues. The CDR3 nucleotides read TGCGCCAGCAGCTCCCGACAGGGTATGACAAGCGAGCAGTACTTC. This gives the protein CASSSRQGMTSEQYF.

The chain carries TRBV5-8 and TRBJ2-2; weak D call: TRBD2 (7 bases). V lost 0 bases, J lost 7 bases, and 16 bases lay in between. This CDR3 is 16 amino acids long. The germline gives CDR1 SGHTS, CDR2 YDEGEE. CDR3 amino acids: CASSLVGGGIVGELFF. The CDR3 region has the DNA TGTGCCAGCAGCTTGGTTGGCGGGGGCATCGTCGGGGAGCTGTTTTTT. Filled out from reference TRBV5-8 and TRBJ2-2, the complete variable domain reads EAGVTQSPTHLIKTRGQQATLRCSPISGHTSVYWYQQALGLGLQFLLWYDEGEERNRGNFPPRFSGRQFPNYSSELNVNALELEDSALYLCASSLVGGGIVGELFFGEGSRLTVL.

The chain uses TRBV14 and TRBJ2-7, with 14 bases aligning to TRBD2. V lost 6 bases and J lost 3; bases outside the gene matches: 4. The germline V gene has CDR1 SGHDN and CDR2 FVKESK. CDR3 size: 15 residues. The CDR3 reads CASSWTSGGRYEQYF. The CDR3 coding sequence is TGTGCCAGCAGTTGGACTAGCGGGGGGCGCTACGAGCAGTACTTC.

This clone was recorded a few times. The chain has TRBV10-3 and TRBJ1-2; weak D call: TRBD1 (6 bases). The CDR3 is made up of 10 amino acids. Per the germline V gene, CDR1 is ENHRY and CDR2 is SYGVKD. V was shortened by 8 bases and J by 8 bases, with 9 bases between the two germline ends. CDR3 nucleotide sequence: TGTGCCATCCCAGGGGACGGCTACACCTTC. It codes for CAIPGDGYTF.

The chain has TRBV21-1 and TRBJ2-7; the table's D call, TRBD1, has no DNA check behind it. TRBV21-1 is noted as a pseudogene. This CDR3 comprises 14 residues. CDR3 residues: CASSKGTGSYEQYF. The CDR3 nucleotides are TGTGCCAGCAGCAAAGGGACAGGCTCCTACGAGCAGTACTTC.

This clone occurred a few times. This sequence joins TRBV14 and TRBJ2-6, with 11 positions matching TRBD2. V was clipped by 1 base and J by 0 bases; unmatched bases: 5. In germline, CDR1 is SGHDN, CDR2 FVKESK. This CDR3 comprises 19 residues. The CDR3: CASSQGVLAGGSGANVLTF. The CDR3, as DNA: TGTGCCAGCAGCCAAGGGGTTCTAGCGGGGGGCTCTGGGGCCAACGTCCTGACTTTC.

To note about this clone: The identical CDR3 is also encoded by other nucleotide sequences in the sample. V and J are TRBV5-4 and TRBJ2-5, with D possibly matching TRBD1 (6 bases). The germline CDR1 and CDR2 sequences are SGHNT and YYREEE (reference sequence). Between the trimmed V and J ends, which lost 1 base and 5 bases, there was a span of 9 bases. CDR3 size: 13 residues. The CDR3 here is CASSLQGPETQYF. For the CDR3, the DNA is TGTGCCAGCAGCTTGCAGGGGCCGGAGACCCAGTACTTC. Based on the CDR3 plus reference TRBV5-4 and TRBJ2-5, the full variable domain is ETGVTQSPTHLIKTRGQQVTLRCSSQSGHNTVSWYQQALGQGPQFIFQYYREEENGRGNFPPRFSGLQFPNYSSELNVNALELDDSALYLCASSLQGPETQYFGPGTRLLVL.

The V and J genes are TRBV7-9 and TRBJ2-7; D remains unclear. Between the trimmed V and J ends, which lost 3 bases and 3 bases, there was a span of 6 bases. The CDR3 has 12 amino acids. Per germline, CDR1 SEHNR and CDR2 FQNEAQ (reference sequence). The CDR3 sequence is CASSLRFYEQYF. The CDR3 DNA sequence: TGTGCCAGCAGCTTGAGGTTCTACGAGCAGTACTTC.

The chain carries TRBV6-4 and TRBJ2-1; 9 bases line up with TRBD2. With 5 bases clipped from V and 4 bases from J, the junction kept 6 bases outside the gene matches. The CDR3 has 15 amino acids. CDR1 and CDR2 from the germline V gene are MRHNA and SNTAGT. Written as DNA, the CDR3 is TGTGCCAGCAGTTTGACTAGCGGAGATTACAATGAGCAGTTCTTC. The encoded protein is CASSLTSGDYNEQFF.

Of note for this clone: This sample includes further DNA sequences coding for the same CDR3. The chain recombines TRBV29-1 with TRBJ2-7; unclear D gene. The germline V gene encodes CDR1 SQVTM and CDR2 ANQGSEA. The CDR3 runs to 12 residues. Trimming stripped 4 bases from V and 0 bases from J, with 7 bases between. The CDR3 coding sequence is TGCAGCGTTGGACACCTCTCCTACGAGCAGTACTTC. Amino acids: CSVGHLSYEQYF.

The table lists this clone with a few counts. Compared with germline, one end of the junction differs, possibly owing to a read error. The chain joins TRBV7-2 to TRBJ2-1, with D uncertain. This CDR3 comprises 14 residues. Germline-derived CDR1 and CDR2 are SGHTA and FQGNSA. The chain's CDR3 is CASSQGMAYSEQFF. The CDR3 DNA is TGTGCCAGCAGCCAAGGGATGGCCTACAGTGAGCAGTTCTTC.

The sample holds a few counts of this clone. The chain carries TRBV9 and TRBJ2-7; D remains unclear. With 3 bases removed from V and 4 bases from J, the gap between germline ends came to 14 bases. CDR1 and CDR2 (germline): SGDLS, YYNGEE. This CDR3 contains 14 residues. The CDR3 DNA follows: TGTGCCAGCAGCGCGACTGAATACAGTTACGAGCAGTACTTC. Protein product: CASSATEYSYEQYF.

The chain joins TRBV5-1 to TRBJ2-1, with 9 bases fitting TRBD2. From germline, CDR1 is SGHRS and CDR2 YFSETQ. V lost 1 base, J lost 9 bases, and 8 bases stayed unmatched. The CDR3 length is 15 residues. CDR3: CASSLRAGGPSEQFF. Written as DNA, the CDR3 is TGCGCCAGCAGCTTGAGGGCGGGAGGGCCTAGTGAGCAGTTCTTC.

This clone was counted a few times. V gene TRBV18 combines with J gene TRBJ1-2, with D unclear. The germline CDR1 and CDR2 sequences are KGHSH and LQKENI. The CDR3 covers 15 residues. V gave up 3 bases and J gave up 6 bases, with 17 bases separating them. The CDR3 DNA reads TGTGCCAGCTCACCTGGAGAGGCTGGCAAGAATGGCTACACCTTC. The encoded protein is CASSPGEAGKNGYTF. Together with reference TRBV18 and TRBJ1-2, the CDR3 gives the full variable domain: NAGVMQNPRHLVRRRGQEARLRCSPMKGHSHVYWYRQLPEEGLKFMVYLQKENIIDESGMPKERFSAEFPKEGPSILRIQQVVRGDSAAYFCASSPGEAGKNGYTFGSGTRLTVV.

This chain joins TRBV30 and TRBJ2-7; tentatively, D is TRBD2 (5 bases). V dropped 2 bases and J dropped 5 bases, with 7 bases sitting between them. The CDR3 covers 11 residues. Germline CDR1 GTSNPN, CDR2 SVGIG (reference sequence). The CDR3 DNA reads TGTGCCTGGAGTTGGACTGACGAGCAGTACTTC. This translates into CAWSWTDEQYF.

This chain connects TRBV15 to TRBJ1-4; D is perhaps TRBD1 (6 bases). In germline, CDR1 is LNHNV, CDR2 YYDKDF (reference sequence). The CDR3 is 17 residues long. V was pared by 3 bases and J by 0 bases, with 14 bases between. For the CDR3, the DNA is TGTGCCACCAGCAGCTACGGACAGTCTGCAACTAATGAAAAACTGTTTTTT. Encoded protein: CATSSYGQSATNEKLFF.

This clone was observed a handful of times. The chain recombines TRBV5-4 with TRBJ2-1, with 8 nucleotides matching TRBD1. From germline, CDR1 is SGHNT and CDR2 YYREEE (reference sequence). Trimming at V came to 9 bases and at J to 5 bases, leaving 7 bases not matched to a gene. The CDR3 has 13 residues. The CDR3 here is CANGQGLDNEQFF. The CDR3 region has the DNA TGTGCCAATGGACAGGGTCTCGACAATGAGCAGTTCTTC.

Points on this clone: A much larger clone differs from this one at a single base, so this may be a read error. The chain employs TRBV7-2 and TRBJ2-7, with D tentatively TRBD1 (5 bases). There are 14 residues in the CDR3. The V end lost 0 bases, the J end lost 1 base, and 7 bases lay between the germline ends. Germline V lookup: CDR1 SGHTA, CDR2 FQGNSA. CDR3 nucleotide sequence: TGTGCCAGCAGCTTAGCGAGACAGTCCTACGAGCAGTACTTC. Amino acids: CASSLARQSYEQYF.

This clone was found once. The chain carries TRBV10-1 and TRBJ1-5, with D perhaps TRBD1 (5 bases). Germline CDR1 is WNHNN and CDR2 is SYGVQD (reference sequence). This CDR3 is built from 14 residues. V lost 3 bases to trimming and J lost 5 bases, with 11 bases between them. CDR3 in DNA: TGCGCCAGCAGTGAAGGCAGGGTGGATCAGCCCCAGCATTTT. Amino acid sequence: CASSEGRVDQPQHF.

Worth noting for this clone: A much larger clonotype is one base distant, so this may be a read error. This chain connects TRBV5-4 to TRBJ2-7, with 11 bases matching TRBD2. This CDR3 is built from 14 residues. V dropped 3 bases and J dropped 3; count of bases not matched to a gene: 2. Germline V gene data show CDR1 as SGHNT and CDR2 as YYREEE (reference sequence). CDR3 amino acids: CASSSGTSGYEQYF. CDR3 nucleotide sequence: TGTGCCAGCAGCTCCGGGACTAGCGGCTACGAGCAGTACTTC.

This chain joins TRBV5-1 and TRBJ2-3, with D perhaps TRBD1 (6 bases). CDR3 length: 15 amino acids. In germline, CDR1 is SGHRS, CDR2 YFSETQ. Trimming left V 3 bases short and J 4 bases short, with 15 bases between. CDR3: CASSSGTLTSDTQYF. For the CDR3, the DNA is TGCGCCAGCAGCTCCGGGACATTAACATCAGATACGCAGTATTTT.

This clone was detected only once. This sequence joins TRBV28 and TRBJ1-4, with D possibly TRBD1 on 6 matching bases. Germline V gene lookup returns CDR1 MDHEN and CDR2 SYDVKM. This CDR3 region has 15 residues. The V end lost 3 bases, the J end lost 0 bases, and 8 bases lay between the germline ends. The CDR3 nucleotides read TGTGCCAGCAGTTTGGACAGCTCAACTAATGAAAAACTGTTTTTT. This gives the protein CASSLDSSTNEKLFF.

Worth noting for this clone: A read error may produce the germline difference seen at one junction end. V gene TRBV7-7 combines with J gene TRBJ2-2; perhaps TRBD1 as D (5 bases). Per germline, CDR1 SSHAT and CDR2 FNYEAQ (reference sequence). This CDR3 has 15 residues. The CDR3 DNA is TGTGCTAGCAGCACAGGAACGGGGAACACCGGGGAGCTGTTTTTT. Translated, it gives CASSTGTGNTGELFF.

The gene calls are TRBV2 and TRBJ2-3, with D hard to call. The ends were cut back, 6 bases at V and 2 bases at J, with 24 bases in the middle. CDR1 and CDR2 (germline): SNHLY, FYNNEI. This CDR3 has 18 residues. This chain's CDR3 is CASSANLGWWQSTDTQYF. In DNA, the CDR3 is TGTGCCAGCAGCGCCAATTTAGGGTGGTGGCAATCCACAGATACGCAGTATTTT.

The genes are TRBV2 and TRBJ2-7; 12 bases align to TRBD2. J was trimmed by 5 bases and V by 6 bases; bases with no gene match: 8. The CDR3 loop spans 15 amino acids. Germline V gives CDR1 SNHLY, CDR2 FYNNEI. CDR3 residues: CASRATSGRFDEQYF. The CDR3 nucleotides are TGTGCCAGCAGGGCGACTAGCGGGAGATTCGACGAGCAGTACTTC.

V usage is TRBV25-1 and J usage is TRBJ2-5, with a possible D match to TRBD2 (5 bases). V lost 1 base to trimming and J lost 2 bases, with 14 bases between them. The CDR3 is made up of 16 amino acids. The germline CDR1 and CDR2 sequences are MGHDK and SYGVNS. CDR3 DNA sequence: TGTGCCAGCAGTGAATGGGGAAGCGGAGCGCAAGAGACCCAGTACTTC. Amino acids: CASSEWGSGAQETQYF.

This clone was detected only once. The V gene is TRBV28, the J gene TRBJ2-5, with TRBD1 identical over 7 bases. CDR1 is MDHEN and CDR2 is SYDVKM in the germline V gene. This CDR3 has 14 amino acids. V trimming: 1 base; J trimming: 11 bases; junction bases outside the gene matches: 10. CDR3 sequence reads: CASSLFVGPGGQYF. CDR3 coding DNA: TGTGCCAGCAGTTTATTCGTGGGACCAGGGGGACAGTACTTC.

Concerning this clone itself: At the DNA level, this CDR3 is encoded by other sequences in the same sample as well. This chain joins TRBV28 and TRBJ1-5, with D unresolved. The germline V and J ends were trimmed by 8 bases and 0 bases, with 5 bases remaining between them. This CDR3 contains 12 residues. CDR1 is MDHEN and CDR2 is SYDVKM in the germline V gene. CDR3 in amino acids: CASRISNQPQHF. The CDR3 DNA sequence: TGTGCCAGCCGGATTAGCAATCAGCCCCAGCATTTT.

The DNA for the CDR3 is TGTGCCAGCAGTGAAAGGGGACAGGCCTGGCACACCATATATTTT. This translates into CASSERGQAWHTIYF. The chain links TRBV6-1 to TRBJ1-3; TRBD1 aligns across 8 bases. The CDR3 is 15 amino acids. Germline V gene sequence: CDR1 MNHNS, CDR2 SASEGT. The J segment lost 8 bases and the V segment lost 2 bases, leaving 8 bases of the junction unmatched.